This T cell receptor beta chain comes out of a study of T cell repertoires in cytomegalovirus infection. For this clonotype: Its antigen is unidentified.

Overall study results and limits: HLA-C-restricted CMV clonotypes gave the most frequent clonotype in two of eight donors.

TCRdb fed the reads into MiXCR, producing one record per CDR3 protein. This table has roughly 320,000 distinct CDR3 sequences, roughly 9.3% appearing once. CDR3 length equals 15 residues. Germline values: CDR1 DFQATT, CDR2 SNEGSKA (reference sequence). With 2 bases removed from V and 6 bases from J, the gap between germline ends came to 17 bases. The origin of this receptor is a human donor in good health (CMV status not recorded). Some clones in this sample may be carry-over from other donors' samples. The rearrangement joins TRBV20-1 to TRBJ1-5; D is undetermined. The sequenced material came from PBMCs. The CDR3 is CSARRSVGEFQPQHF. The CDR3 nucleotides are TGCAGTGCTAGACGATCGGTTGGAGAATTTCAGCCCCAGCATTTT.